This TCR beta chain appears in the sequencing data of a study of shared clonotypes between healthy human individuals. General study findings and limits: Investigators collected only blood, and repertoires in tissues likely differ. A handful of donors showed sharing of around 5% of naive CD4 clonotypes.

Some clones are missing from TCRdb's copy, which holds only in-frame ones; the method was immunoSEQ multiplex PCR. The sample lists 550,000 to 850,000 clones; roughly 72% were seen once. The study separated CD4+ cells into CD45RA+ naive and CD45RA-negative memory subsets. A note on this clone: Its antigen is undetermined.

Germline V gene lookup returns CDR1 SGHTA and CDR2 FQGNSA. CDR3 length: 12 amino acids. V was pared by 5 bases and J by 9 bases, with 13 bases between. The J gene is TRBJ1-2, the V gene TRBV7-2; no reliable D call. Material for sequencing was memory CD4+ T cells sorted from blood. Subset described: CD45RA-negative fraction. This receptor was obtained from a young woman in good health. CDR3 residues: CASSPLMVRYTF. The CDR3 region has the DNA TGTGCCAGCAGCCCCCTGATGGTCCGCTACACCTTC.